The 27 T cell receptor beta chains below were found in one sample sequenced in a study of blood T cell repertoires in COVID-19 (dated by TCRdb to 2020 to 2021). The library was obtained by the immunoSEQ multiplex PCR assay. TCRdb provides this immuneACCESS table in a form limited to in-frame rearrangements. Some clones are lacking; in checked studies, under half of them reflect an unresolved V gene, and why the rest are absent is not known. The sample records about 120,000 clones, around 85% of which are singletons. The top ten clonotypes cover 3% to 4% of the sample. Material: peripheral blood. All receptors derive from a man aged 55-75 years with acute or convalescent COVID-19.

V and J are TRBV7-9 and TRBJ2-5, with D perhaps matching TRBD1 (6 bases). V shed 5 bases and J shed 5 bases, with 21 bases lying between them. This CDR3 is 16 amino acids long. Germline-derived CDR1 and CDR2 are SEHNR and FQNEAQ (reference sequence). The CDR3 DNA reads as TGTGCCAGCAGCGTCAGTCCCCAGGGGCGCGGGGAGACCCAGTACTTC. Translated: CASSVSPQGRGETQYF.

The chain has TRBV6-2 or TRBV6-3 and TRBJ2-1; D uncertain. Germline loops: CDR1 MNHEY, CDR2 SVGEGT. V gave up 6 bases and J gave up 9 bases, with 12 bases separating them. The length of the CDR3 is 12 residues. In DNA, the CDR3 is TGTGCCAGCAGCCGCGTTAGTGGTGAGCAGTTCTTC. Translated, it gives CASSRVSGEQFF.

CDR3 region: CASSWTDMNTEAFF. For the CDR3, the DNA is TGTGCCAGCAGTTGGACAGATATGAACACTGAAGCTTTCTTT. The genes are TRBV6-5 and TRBJ1-1, with D perhaps matching TRBD1 (6 bases). Germline CDR1 is MNHEY and CDR2 is SVGAGI. The CDR3 extends over 14 amino acids. V was pared by 4 bases and J by 0 bases, with 9 bases between.

The CDR3 sequence is CAIRDLAGRDEQFF. As DNA, the CDR3 is TGTGCCATCAGGGACTTAGCGGGCCGGGATGAGCAGTTCTTC. The chain links TRBV10-3 to TRBJ2-1, with 7 bases fitting TRBD2. Germline V gives CDR1 ENHRY, CDR2 SYGVKD. V lost 6 bases to trimming and J lost 8 bases; unmatched junction nucleotides: 10. The CDR3 length is 14 residues.

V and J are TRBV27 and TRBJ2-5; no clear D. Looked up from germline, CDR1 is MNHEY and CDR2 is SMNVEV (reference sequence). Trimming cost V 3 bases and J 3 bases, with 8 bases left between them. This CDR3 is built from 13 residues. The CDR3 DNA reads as TGTGCCAGCAGTTTTTCCTTAGAAGAGACCCAGTACTTC. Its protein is CASSFSLEETQYF.

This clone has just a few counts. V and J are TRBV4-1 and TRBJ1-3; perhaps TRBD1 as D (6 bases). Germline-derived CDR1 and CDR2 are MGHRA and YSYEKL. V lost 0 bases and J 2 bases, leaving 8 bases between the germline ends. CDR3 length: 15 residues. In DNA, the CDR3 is TGCGCCAGCAGCCAAGAGGACAGCACTGGAAACACCATATATTTT. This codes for CASSQEDSTGNTIYF.

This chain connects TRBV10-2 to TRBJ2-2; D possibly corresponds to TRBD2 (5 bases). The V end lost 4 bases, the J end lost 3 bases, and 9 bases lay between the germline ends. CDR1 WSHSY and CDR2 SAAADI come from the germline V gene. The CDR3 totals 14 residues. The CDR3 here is CASSVLLDTGELFF. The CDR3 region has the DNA TGCGCCAGCAGTGTCTTACTAGACACCGGGGAGCTGTTTTTT.

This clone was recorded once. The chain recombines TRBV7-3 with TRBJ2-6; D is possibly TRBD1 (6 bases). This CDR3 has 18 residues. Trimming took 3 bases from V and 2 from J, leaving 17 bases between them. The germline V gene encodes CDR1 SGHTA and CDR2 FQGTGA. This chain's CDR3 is CASSLQTGTGTGANVLTF. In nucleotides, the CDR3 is TGTGCCAGCAGCTTGCAGACAGGCACGGGTACTGGGGCCAACGTCCTGACTTTC.

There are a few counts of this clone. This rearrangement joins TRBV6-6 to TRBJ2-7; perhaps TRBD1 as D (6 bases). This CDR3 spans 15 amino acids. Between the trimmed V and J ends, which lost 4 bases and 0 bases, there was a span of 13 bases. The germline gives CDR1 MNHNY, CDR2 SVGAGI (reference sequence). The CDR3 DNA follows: TGTGCCAGCAGTTCCCGGGACACGAGCTCCTACGAGCAGTACTTC. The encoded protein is CASSSRDTSSYEQYF.

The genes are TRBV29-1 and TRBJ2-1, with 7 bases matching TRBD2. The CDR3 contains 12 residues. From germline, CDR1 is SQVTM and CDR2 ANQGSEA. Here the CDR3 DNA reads TGCACCGGGAGGCGGGAGTTAGGTGAGCAGTTCTTC. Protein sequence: CTGRRELGEQFF.

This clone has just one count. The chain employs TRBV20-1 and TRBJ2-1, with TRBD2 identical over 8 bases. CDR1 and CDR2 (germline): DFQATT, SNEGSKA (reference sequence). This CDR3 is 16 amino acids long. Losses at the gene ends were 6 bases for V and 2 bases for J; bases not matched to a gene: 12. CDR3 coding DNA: TGCAGTGCGAGTAGAGGACGAGCGGGAGCCTACAATGAGCAGTTCTTC. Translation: CSASRGRAGAYNEQFF.

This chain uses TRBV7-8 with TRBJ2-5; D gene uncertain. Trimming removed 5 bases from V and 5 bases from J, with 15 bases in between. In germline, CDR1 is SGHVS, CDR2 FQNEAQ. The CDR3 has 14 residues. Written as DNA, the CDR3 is TGTGCCAGCAGCCTCCTAGTAGCCGGGGAGACCCAGTACTTC. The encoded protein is CASSLLVAGETQYF.

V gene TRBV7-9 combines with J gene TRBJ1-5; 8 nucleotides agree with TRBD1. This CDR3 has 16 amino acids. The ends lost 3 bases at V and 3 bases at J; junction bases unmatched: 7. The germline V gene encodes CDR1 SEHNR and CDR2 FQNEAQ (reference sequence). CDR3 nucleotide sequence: TGTGCCAGCAGCTTCGAGACAGGGGTGATCAATCAGCCCCAGCATTTT. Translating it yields CASSFETGVINQPQHF.

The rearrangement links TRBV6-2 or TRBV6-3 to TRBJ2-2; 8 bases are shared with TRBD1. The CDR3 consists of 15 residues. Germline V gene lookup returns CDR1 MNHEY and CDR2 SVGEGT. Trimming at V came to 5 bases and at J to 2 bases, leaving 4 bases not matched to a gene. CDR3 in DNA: TGTGCCAGCAGTACCGGGACAGGCAACACCGGGGAGCTGTTTTTT. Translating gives CASSTGTGNTGELFF.

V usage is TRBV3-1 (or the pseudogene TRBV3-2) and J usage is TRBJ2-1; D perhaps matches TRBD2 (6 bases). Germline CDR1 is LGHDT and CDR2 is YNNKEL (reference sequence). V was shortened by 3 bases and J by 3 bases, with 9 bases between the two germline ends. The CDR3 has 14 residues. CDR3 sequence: CASSQGGGYNEQFF. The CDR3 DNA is TGTGCCAGCAGCCAGGGAGGCGGCTACAATGAGCAGTTCTTC.

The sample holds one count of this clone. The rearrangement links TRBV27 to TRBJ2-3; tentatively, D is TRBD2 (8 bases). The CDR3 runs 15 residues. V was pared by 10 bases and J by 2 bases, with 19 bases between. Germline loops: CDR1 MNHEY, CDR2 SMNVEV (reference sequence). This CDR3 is CATAGLGTATDTQYF. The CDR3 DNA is TGTGCCACCGCGGGACTAGGGACAGCCACAGATACGCAGTATTTT.

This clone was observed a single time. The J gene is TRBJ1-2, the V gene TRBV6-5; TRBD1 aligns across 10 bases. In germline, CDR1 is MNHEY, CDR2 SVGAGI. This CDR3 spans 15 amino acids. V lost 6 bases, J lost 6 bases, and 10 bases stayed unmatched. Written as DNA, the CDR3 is TGTGCCAGCAGGCGCCGACAGGGGGCGGTGGATGGCTACACCTTC. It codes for CASRRRQGAVDGYTF.

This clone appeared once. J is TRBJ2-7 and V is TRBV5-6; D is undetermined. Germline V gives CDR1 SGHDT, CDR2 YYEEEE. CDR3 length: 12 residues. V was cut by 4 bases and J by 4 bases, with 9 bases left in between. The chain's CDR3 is CASSVQLYEQYF. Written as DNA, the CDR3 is TGTGCCAGCAGCGTACAGCTTTACGAGCAGTACTTC.

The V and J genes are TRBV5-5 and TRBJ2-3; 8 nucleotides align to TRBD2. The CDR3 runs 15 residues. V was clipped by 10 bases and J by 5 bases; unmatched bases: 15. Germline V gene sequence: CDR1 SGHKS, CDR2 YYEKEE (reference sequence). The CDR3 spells CAGSREGRSGDTQYF. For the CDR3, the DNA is TGTGCCGGCTCACGGGAGGGCCGATCGGGAGATACGCAGTATTTT. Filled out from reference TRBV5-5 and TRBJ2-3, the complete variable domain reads DAGVTQSPTHLIKTRGQQVTLRCSPISGHKSVSWYQQVLGQGPQFIFQYYEKEERGRGNFPDRFSARQFPNYSSELNVNALLLGDSALYLCAGSREGRSGDTQYFGPGTRLTVL.

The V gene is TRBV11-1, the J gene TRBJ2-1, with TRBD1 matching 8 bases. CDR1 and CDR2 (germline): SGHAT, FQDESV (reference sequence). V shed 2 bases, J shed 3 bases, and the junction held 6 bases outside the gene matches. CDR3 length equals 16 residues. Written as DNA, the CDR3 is TGTGCCAGCAGCTTATTCCGGGACAGGATCTACAATGAGCAGTTCTTC. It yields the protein CASSLFRDRIYNEQFF.

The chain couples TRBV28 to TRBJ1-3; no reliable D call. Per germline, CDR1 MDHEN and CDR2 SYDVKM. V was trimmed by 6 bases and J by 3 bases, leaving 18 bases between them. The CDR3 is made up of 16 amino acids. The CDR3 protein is CASSLALGSGGNTIYF. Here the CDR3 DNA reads TGTGCCAGCAGCCTTGCCCTCGGTTCGGGTGGAAACACCATATATTTT.

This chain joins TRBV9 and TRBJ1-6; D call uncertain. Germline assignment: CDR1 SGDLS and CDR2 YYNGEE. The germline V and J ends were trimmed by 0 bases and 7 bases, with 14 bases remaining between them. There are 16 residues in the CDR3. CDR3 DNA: TGTGCCAGCAGCGTAGCTGTTAGAGGATCCAATTCACCCCTCCACTTT. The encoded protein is CASSVAVRGSNSPLHF.

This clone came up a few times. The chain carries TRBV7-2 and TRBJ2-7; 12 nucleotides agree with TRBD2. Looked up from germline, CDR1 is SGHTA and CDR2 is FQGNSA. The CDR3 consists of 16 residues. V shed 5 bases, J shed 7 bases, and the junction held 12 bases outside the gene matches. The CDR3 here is CASSPRLAGGRQEQYF. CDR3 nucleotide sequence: TGTGCCAGCAGCCCCCGCCTAGCGGGAGGGCGTCAAGAGCAGTACTTC.

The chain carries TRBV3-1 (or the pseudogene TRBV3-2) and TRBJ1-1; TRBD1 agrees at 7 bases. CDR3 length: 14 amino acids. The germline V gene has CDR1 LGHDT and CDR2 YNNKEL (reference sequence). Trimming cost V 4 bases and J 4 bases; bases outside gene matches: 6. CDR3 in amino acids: CASSLGTGVTEAFF. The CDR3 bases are TGTGCCAGCAGCCTGGGAACAGGGGTCACTGAAGCTTTCTTT.

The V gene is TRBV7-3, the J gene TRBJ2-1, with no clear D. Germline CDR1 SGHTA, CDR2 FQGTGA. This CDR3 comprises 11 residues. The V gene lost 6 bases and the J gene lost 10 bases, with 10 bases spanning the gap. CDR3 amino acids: CASRAGSEQFF. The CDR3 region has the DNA TGTGCCAGCAGGGCCGGGTCCGAGCAGTTCTTC.

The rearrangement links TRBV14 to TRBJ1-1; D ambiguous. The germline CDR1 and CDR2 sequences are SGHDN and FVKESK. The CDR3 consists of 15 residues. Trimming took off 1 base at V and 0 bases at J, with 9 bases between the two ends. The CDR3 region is CASSQVRRLNTEAFF. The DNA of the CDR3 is TGTGCCAGCAGCCAAGTGCGCCGGTTGAACACTGAAGCTTTCTTT.

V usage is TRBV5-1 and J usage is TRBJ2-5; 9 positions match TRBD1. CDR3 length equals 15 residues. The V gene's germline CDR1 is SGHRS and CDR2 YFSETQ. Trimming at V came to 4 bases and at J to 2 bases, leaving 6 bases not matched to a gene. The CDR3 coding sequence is TGCGCCAGCAGCCCCGGGACAGGGATTCAAGAGACCCAGTACTTC. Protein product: CASSPGTGIQETQYF. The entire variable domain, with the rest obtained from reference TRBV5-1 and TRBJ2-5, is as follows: KAGVTQTPRYLIKTRGQQVTLSCSPISGHRSVSWYQQTPGQGLQFLFEYFSETQRNKGNFPGRFSGRQFSNSRSEMNVSTLELGDSALYLCASSPGTGIQETQYFGPGTRLLVL.